Below, 28 T cell receptor beta chains from the same sample are listed, as sequenced in a study of post-analysis software for immune sequencing data. Findings and limits, study-wide: In patients, TRBV5-6, TRBV5-1 and TRBV20-1 belonged to roughly five TRBV segments found more frequently than in controls.

Their specific antigens are unknown. Unique molecular identifiers were present in the TCR beta cDNA libraries. MiXCR, run by TCRdb on the PCR reads, gives a single entry per CDR3 protein. The sample has approximately 730,000 distinct CDR3 sequences, 46% seen once. Sequenced input: blood. The receptor source for this set is a girl between 10 and 17 years old with multiple sclerosis.

The chain has TRBV6-2 or TRBV6-3 and TRBJ2-7, with D possibly TRBD2 on 5 matching bases. With 6 bases removed from V and 7 bases from J, the gap between germline ends came to 13 bases. The CDR3 is 12 amino acids. CDR1 and CDR2 (germline): MNHEY, SVGEGT. CDR3 DNA sequence: TGTGCCAGCAGAGTCACTAGAGATGAGCAGTACTTC. Amino acids: CASRVTRDEQYF.

The chain uses TRBV20-1 and TRBJ2-5; 7 bases line up with TRBD1. The V gene's germline CDR1 is DFQATT and CDR2 SNEGSKA (reference sequence). V lost 6 bases, J lost 5 bases, and 9 bases stayed unmatched. There are 13 residues in the CDR3. This chain's CDR3 is CSATIGGVETQYF. In nucleotides, the CDR3 is TGCAGTGCGACTATAGGGGGCGTCGAGACCCAGTACTTC.

This chain connects TRBV27 to TRBJ1-2; no clear D gene. The CDR3 extends over 14 amino acids. Trimming cost V 1 base and J 4 bases, with 10 bases left between them. Germline V CDR1 and CDR2: MNHEY, SMNVEV (reference sequence). The DNA for the CDR3 is TGTGCCAGCAGTTTATGGGGAACAACCTATGGCTACACCTTC. It codes for CASSLWGTTYGYTF.

This clonotype has a handful of counts. The J gene is TRBJ1-2, the V gene TRBV2; perhaps TRBD1 as D (6 bases). The V and J ends lost 3 bases and 0 bases respectively, with 11 bases between them. Looked up from germline, CDR1 is SNHLY and CDR2 is FYNNEI. The CDR3 extends over 15 amino acids. CDR3 DNA: TGTGCCAGCAGTGACCTACAGGGAGCTAACTATGGCTACACCTTC. Translation: CASSDLQGANYGYTF.

The V call is TRBV29-1, the J call TRBJ1-2, with TRBD1 identical over 7 bases. CDR3 size: 13 residues. J gave up 8 bases and V 5 bases, and 11 bases lay outside the gene matches. CDR1 and CDR2 from the germline V gene are SQVTM and ANQGSEA. CDR3 nucleotides: TGCAGCGTTCCCCCTACAACAGGGGCGGGCTACACCTTC. This codes for CSVPPTTGAGYTF.

This clonotype has just a few counts. The rearrangement joins TRBV27 to TRBJ2-7, with TRBD1 matching 7 bases. The CDR3 is 13 residues long. From germline, CDR1 is MNHEY and CDR2 SMNVEV (reference sequence). Trimming at V came to 5 bases and at J to 2 bases, leaving 3 bases not matched to a gene. The CDR3 DNA follows: TGTGCCAGCAGTCACGGACAGGCCTACGAGCAGTACTTC. Translation: CASSHGQAYEQYF.

J is TRBJ1-5 and V is TRBV21-1; the table's D call, TRBD1, was not checked against the DNA. TRBV21-1 is deemed a pseudogene. The CDR3 is made up of 18 amino acids. CDR3 amino acids: CASSKLLPQGVRNQPQHF. The CDR3 bases are TGTGCCAGCAGCAAACTACTTCCACAGGGGGTACGCAATCAGCCCCAGCATTTT.

This clonotype was seen a few times. This chain links TRBV7-9 with TRBJ2-1, with D unresolved. The V end was cut by 4 bases, the J end by 7 bases, with 11 bases between. The CDR3 totals 13 residues. Germline CDR1 reads SEHNR; CDR2 reads FQNEAQ (reference sequence). This CDR3 is CASSWLVSNEQFF. The CDR3 DNA is TGTGCCAGCAGCTGGCTAGTTAGTAATGAGCAGTTCTTC. Full variable domain (rest looked up from reference TRBV7-9 and TRBJ2-1): DTGVSQNPRHKITKRGQNVTFRCDPISEHNRLYWYRQTLGQGPEFLTYFQNEAQLEKSRLLSDRFSAERPKGSFSTLEIQRTEQGDSAMYLCASSWLVSNEQFFGPGTRLTVL.

The rearrangement joins TRBV27 to TRBJ2-7; weak D call: TRBD2 (5 bases). The CDR3 totals 14 residues. Trimming removed 3 bases at V and 2 bases at J, with 11 bases between. Germline CDR1 reads MNHEY; CDR2 reads SMNVEV (reference sequence). CDR3 sequence (DNA): TGTGCCAGCAGTTTGCGGTCGGGAACCTACGAGCAGTACTTC. Its translation is CASSLRSGTYEQYF.

This clonotype has more than one count but fewer than ten. V and J are TRBV20-1 and TRBJ2-7, with D perhaps matching TRBD1 or TRBD2 (5 bases each). Germline V gives CDR1 DFQATT, CDR2 SNEGSKA (reference sequence). The length of the CDR3 is 13 residues. Trimming stripped 5 bases from V and 3 bases from J, with 14 bases between. The CDR3 nucleotides read TGCAGTGCTCGGGACGACTCCCGCTACGAGCAGTACTTC. Translation: CSARDDSRYEQYF.

Worth noting for this clonotype: A read error may produce the germline difference seen at one junction end. This chain links TRBV28 with TRBJ1-1; 9 positions match TRBD1. The CDR3 totals 15 residues. Germline loops: CDR1 MDHEN, CDR2 SYDVKM. DNA for the CDR3: TGTGCCAGCAGTTTTTGGGACAGGGATTACACTGAGGCTTTCTTT. Translation gives CASSFWDRDYTEAFF.

The CDR3, as DNA: TGTGCCAGCAGCCAAGCCCGGCTTGTGATTGACAATGAGCAGTTCTTC. Amino acid sequence: CASSQARLVIDNEQFF. The chain couples TRBV7-2 to TRBJ2-1, with D unclear. Germline V gives CDR1 SGHTA, CDR2 FQGNSA. V lost 5 bases, J lost 5 bases, and 19 bases lay in between. This CDR3 comprises 16 residues.

As for this clonotype: One end of the junction fails to match germline, which may point to a read error. The chain combines TRBV12-3 or TRBV12-4 with TRBJ1-6; the D gene is possibly TRBD1 (6 bases). The CDR3 sequence is 14 residues long. In nucleotides, the CDR3 is TGTGCCAGCAGTTTAACGGGGGGCGATTCACCCCCCCACTTT. It translates to CASSLTGGDSPPHF.

The chain links TRBV29-1 to TRBJ1-1; a weak D match, TRBD1 (5 bases). The V gene lost 7 bases and the J gene lost 1 base, with 13 bases spanning the gap. Per germline, CDR1 SQVTM and CDR2 ANQGSEA. The CDR3 is made up of 13 amino acids. The CDR3 DNA follows: TGCAGCGCCAGGAACACAGGGAACACTGAAGCTTTCTTT. Its protein is CSARNTGNTEAFF.

This clonotype was picked up a small number of times. The V and J genes are TRBV27 and TRBJ2-3, with TRBD1 identical over 7 bases. Germline V CDR1 and CDR2: MNHEY, SMNVEV (reference sequence). V dropped 3 bases and J dropped 6; count of bases not matched to a gene: 3. The CDR3 runs 13 residues. The DNA of the CDR3 is TGTGCCAGCAGTTTTTCCAGGGGGGATACGCAGTATTTT. Translating it yields CASSFSRGDTQYF.

The V call is TRBV20-1, the J call TRBJ2-1, with D unclear. CDR3 length: 12 residues. Germline-derived CDR1 and CDR2 are DFQATT and SNEGSKA (reference sequence). Trimming took 3 bases from V and 10 from J, leaving 13 bases between them. The CDR3 loop reads CSARTGRHEQFF. The CDR3 DNA follows: TGCAGTGCTAGGACTGGGCGGCACGAGCAGTTCTTC.

Here the CDR3 reads CASSYEPRGSYNEQFF. As DNA, the CDR3 is TGTGCCAGCAGTTACGAACCCCGAGGCTCCTACAATGAGCAGTTCTTC. V usage is TRBV6-2 or TRBV6-3 and J usage is TRBJ2-1; no reliable D call. V was clipped by 2 bases and J by 0 bases, with 11 bases between them. Per germline, CDR1 MNHEY and CDR2 SVGEGT. The CDR3 totals 16 residues.

In its sample, this clonotype was seen a few times. The rearrangement links TRBV20-1 to TRBJ2-5; no clear D. The length of the CDR3 is 11 residues. V lost 6 bases to trimming and J lost 2 bases, with 7 bases between them. CDR1 is DFQATT, CDR2 SNEGSKA, per germline (reference sequence). CDR3 sequence reads: CSARQQETQYF. The CDR3 bases are TGCAGTGCCAGACAACAAGAGACCCAGTACTTC.

The sample holds a few counts of this clonotype. V usage is TRBV28 and J usage is TRBJ2-7; D is uncertain. The better agreement between TRBJ2-5 and the DNA end casts doubt on the J call. The CDR3 runs 11 residues. Per the germline V gene, CDR1 is MDHEN and CDR2 is SYDVKM. The CDR3 here is CASSFHETQYF. CDR3 in DNA: TGTGCCAGCAGTTTTCACGAGACCCAGTACTTC.

The chain has TRBV9 and TRBJ1-2; no clear D gene. Germline V gene lookup returns CDR1 SGDLS and CDR2 YYNGEE. V was pared by 0 bases and J by 8 bases, with 17 bases between. The CDR3 covers 15 residues. CDR3 residues: CASSVALSGRVGYTF. DNA of the CDR3: TGTGCCAGCAGCGTAGCACTCTCGGGCCGTGTGGGCTACACCTTC.

This clonotype has more than one count but fewer than ten. The V and J genes are TRBV6-1 and TRBJ1-1, with unresolved D. There are 13 residues in the CDR3. Deletions cut 6 bases from V and 7 bases from J, with 15 bases between. CDR1 MNHNS and CDR2 SASEGT come from the germline V gene. CDR3 coding DNA: TGTGCCAGCAGCGGAACACGTCATCTTGAAGCTTTCTTT. Its translation is CASSGTRHLEAFF.

This clonotype was seen a few times. V is TRBV20-1 and J is TRBJ2-3, with 8 positions matching TRBD2. This CDR3 region has 14 residues. V dropped 5 bases and J dropped 2; count of bases not matched to a gene: 6. Germline V gene data show CDR1 as DFQATT and CDR2 as SNEGSKA (reference sequence). CDR3 DNA: TGCAGTGCTCAAGTTAGCGGGATCACAGATACGCAGTATTTT. This encodes CSAQVSGITDTQYF.

The V call is TRBV4-1, the J call TRBJ2-1; 14 positions match TRBD2. The germline V gene encodes CDR1 MGHRA and CDR2 YSYEKL. This CDR3 spans 16 amino acids. After removal of 5 bases from V and 10 bases from J, the junction contained 10 bases not matched to a gene. Here the CDR3 reads CASSYSGTSGRGEQFF. CDR3 bases: TGCGCCAGCAGCTACTCAGGGACTAGCGGGAGAGGCGAGCAGTTCTTC.

The chain recombines TRBV27 with TRBJ2-6, with D perhaps matching TRBD1 (5 bases). CDR1 is MNHEY and CDR2 is SMNVEV in the germline V gene (reference sequence). With 6 bases removed from V and 0 bases from J, the gap between germline ends came to 12 bases. The CDR3 is made up of 16 amino acids. The CDR3 region is CASSLGLGSGANVLTF. The CDR3 bases are TGTGCCAGCAGCTTGGGGCTAGGCTCTGGGGCCAACGTCCTGACTTTC.

This clonotype was seen a few times. The chain couples TRBV7-9 to TRBJ2-5; possibly TRBD2 for D (6 bases). The CDR3 has 15 residues. Trimming removed 0 bases from V and 1 base from J, with 9 bases in between. From germline, CDR1 is SEHNR and CDR2 FQNEAQ (reference sequence). The CDR3 DNA reads TGTGCCAGCAGCTTAGCTGGGAGGAGCCAAGAGACCCAGTACTTC. Amino acids: CASSLAGRSQETQYF. Using reference TRBV7-9 and TRBJ2-5 for the parts outside the CDR3, the full variable domain is DTGVSQNPRHKITKRGQNVTFRCDPISEHNRLYWYRQTLGQGPEFLTYFQNEAQLEKSRLLSDRFSAERPKGSFSTLEIQRTEQGDSAMYLCASSLAGRSQETQYFGPGTRLLVL.

J is TRBJ2-5 and V is TRBV28; the D is unclear. V lost 5 bases, J lost 4 bases, and 17 bases lay in between. CDR3 length: 15 amino acids. Germline values: CDR1 MDHEN, CDR2 SYDVKM. DNA for the CDR3: TGTGCCAGCAGTCCCCAACAAGGGTTACGAGAGACCCAGTACTTC. Residues: CASSPQQGLRETQYF.

The V gene is TRBV7-3, the J gene TRBJ2-5; TRBD1 agrees at 9 bases. Judging by the DNA end, TRBJ2-7 fits better; the J call may be wrong. Germline V CDR1 and CDR2: SGHTA, FQGTGA. The CDR3 has 17 residues. CDR3 region: CASSLDSDRGNKDEQYF. The CDR3 coding sequence is TGTGCCAGCAGCTTAGATTCCGACAGGGGGAATAAGGACGAGCAGTACTTC.

This clonotype appeared a few times. The V call is TRBV7-9, the J call TRBJ2-1; 10 positions match TRBD2. With V trimmed by 5 bases and J by 4 bases, 8 bases remained unmatched. Germline V lookup: CDR1 SEHNR, CDR2 FQNEAQ (reference sequence). This CDR3 is 16 amino acids long. CDR3 sequence reads: CASSRDLAGVYNEQFF. As DNA, the CDR3 is TGTGCCAGCAGCCGAGACCTAGCGGGAGTATACAATGAGCAGTTCTTC.